Listed below are T cell receptor beta chains from one sample, sequenced in a study of lymphopenia after photon versus proton radiotherapy. Here immunoSEQ multiplex PCR was the method, and the copy in TCRdb shows in-frame clones only, minus some. The table records tens of thousands of clones, roughly 91% of them present only once. This material consisted of peripheral blood, taken from a patient treated with photon-based radiotherapy. The receptors derive from a woman between 65 and 79 years old with pancreatic cancer. Each CDR3 is given with its conserved first and last residue. The D gene is left open where the match is weak. Rows give clone size only sometimes, using once, few, many, or a class for an expanded clone.

j_gene: TRBJ2-4; len: 15; d_gene: TRBD2; abundance: .; v_gene: TRBV5-1; CDR3aa: CASSLRGSPQDIQYF; CDR3nt: TGCGCCAGCAGCTTGCGCGGGAGCCCCCAGGACATTCAGTACTTC
j_gene: TRBJ2-5; len: 16; d_gene: TRBD2; abundance: .; v_gene: TRBV7-9; CDR3aa: CASSFSWREVKETQYF; CDR3nt: TGTGCCAGCAGCTTTAGCTGGCGGGAGGTGAAGGAGACCCAGTACTTC
j_gene: TRBJ2-3; len: 15; d_gene: TRBD2; abundance: .; v_gene: TRBV7-3; CDR3aa: CASSYAGGSTDTQYF; CDR3nt: TGTGCCAGCAGCTACGCGGGGGGCAGCACAGATACGCAGTATTTT
j_gene: TRBJ2-1; len: 15; d_gene: .; abundance: .; v_gene: TRBV6-5; CDR3aa: CASRGSLAGRNEQFF; CDR3nt: TGTGCCAGCAGGGGTTCGTTGGCGGGACGCAATGAGCAGTTCTTC
j_gene: TRBJ2-2; len: 14; d_gene: .; abundance: .; v_gene: TRBV19; CDR3aa: CASSPGPNTGELFF; CDR3nt: TGTGCCAGTAGTCCGGGACCGAACACCGGGGAGCTGTTTTTT
j_gene: TRBJ1-1; len: 15; d_gene: .; abundance: .; v_gene: TRBV7-2; CDR3aa: CASSLSFSGYNEAFF; CDR3nt: TGTGCCAGCAGCTTGAGTTTTTCGGGGTATAATGAAGCTTTCTTT
j_gene: TRBJ2-7; len: 16; d_gene: TRBD1; abundance: .; v_gene: TRBV9; CDR3aa: CASSETFAGGQGEQYF; CDR3nt: TGTGCCAGCAGCGAGACCTTCGCAGGGGGTCAGGGCGAGCAGTACTTC
j_gene: TRBJ2-5; len: 15; d_gene: .; abundance: .; v_gene: TRBV19; CDR3aa: CASSAGLAGRETQYF; CDR3nt: TGTGCCAGTAGTGCGGGTCTGGCAGGGCGGGAGACCCAGTACTTC
j_gene: TRBJ2-1; len: 17; d_gene: TRBD2; abundance: .; v_gene: TRBV7-9; CDR3aa: CASSLRLAGGSYNEQFF; CDR3nt: TGTGCCAGCAGCCTACGACTAGCGGGAGGCTCCTACAATGAGCAGTTCTTC
j_gene: TRBJ2-1; len: 15; d_gene: TRBD2; abundance: .; v_gene: TRBV25-1; CDR3aa: CASSEWGLVENEQFF; CDR3nt: TGTGCCAGCAGTGAATGGGGACTAGTGGAAAATGAGCAGTTCTTC
j_gene: TRBJ1-4; len: 17; d_gene: TRBD1; abundance: .; v_gene: TRBV7-9; CDR3aa: CASSPTPRGQNNEKLFF; CDR3nt: TGTGCCAGCAGCCCCACCCCGCGGGGACAGAATAATGAAAAACTGTTTTTT
j_gene: TRBJ2-1; len: 17; d_gene: TRBD2; abundance: .; v_gene: TRBV28; CDR3aa: CASIPSAGGNSYNEQFF; CDR3nt: TGTGCCAGCATCCCCTCGGCGGGAGGCAATTCCTACAATGAGCAGTTCTTC
j_gene: TRBJ2-5; len: 16; d_gene: TRBD2; abundance: .; v_gene: TRBV5-5; CDR3aa: CASSLGGLAIQETQYF; CDR3nt: TGTGCCAGCAGCCTGGGGGGACTAGCGATCCAAGAGACCCAGTACTTC
j_gene: TRBJ2-5; len: 14; d_gene: .; abundance: .; v_gene: TRBV11-2; CDR3aa: CASSSTVRGETQYF; CDR3nt: TGTGCCAGCAGCTCGACAGTAAGGGGAGAGACCCAGTACTTC
j_gene: TRBJ1-5; len: 14; d_gene: .; abundance: .; v_gene: TRBV19; CDR3aa: CASSSGVYGQPQHF; CDR3nt: TGTGCCAGTAGTTCAGGGGTTTACGGTCAGCCCCAGCATTTT
j_gene: TRBJ1-1; len: 12; d_gene: .; abundance: .; v_gene: TRBV6-6; CDR3aa: CASSYSEGEAFF; CDR3nt: TGTGCCAGCAGTTACTCGGAAGGGGAAGCTTTCTTT
j_gene: TRBJ2-2; len: 12; d_gene: .; abundance: .; v_gene: TRBV7-3; CDR3aa: CASSPGAGELFF; CDR3nt: TGTGCCAGCAGCCCAGGGGCCGGGGAGCTGTTTTTT
j_gene: TRBJ1-1; len: 13; d_gene: .; abundance: .; v_gene: TRBV27; CDR3aa: CASSLSGAQRAFF; CDR3nt: TGTGCCAGCAGTTTATCGGGGGCACAGAGAGCTTTCTTT
j_gene: TRBJ2-3; len: 13; d_gene: .; abundance: .; v_gene: TRBV7-2; CDR3aa: CASSSQSTDTQYF; CDR3nt: TGTGCCAGCAGCTCGCAGAGCACAGATACGCAGTATTTT
j_gene: TRBJ2-2; len: 19; d_gene: TRBD2; abundance: .; v_gene: TRBV4-2; CDR3aa: CASSQDPLAGGPGTGELFF; CDR3nt: TGTGCCAGCAGCCAAGATCCACTAGCGGGAGGGCCGGGCACCGGGGAGCTGTTTTTT
j_gene: TRBJ2-1; len: 14; d_gene: TRBD2; abundance: .; v_gene: TRBV5-6; CDR3aa: CASSLGTRGNEQFF; CDR3nt: TGTGCCAGCAGCTTAGGGACTAGGGGCAATGAGCAGTTCTTC
j_gene: TRBJ2-1; len: 15; d_gene: .; abundance: .; v_gene: TRBV15; CDR3aa: CATSRDVTDYNEQFF; CDR3nt: TGTGCCACCAGCAGAGATGTGACAGACTACAATGAGCAGTTCTTC
j_gene: TRBJ2-1; len: 15; d_gene: .; abundance: .; v_gene: TRBV7-3; CDR3aa: CASSSTGSSYNEQFF; CDR3nt: TGTGCCAGCAGCTCGACAGGCAGCTCCTACAATGAGCAGTTCTTC
j_gene: TRBJ1-5; len: 15; d_gene: .; abundance: .; v_gene: TRBV19; CDR3aa: CASSIGTDSNQPQHF; CDR3nt: TGTGCCAGTAGTATAGGGACAGATAGCAATCAGCCCCAGCATTTT
j_gene: TRBJ1-1; len: 13; d_gene: .; abundance: .; v_gene: TRBV7-2; CDR3aa: CASSLRGDTEAFF; CDR3nt: TGTGCCAGCAGCTTAAGGGGAGACACTGAAGCTTTCTTT
j_gene: TRBJ1-2; len: 12; d_gene: .; abundance: .; v_gene: TRBV2; CDR3aa: CASSEGGGGYTF; CDR3nt: TGTGCCAGCAGTGAAGGGGGCGGTGGCTACACCTTC
j_gene: TRBJ1-1; len: 14; d_gene: .; abundance: .; v_gene: TRBV5-1; CDR3aa: CASSATGLLTEAFF; CDR3nt: TGCGCCAGCAGCGCTACCGGTTTACTGACTGAAGCTTTCTTT
j_gene: TRBJ1-3; len: 14; d_gene: .; abundance: .; v_gene: TRBV5-6; CDR3aa: CASSEPLSGNTIYF; CDR3nt: TGTGCCAGCAGCGAGCCCCTCTCTGGAAACACCATATATTTT
j_gene: TRBJ2-3; len: 14; d_gene: .; abundance: .; v_gene: TRBV6-1; CDR3aa: CASRPGDATDTQYF; CDR3nt: TGTGCCAGCAGACCGGGGGACGCCACAGATACGCAGTATTTT
j_gene: TRBJ2-1; len: 15; d_gene: TRBD1; abundance: .; v_gene: TRBV5-1; CDR3aa: CASSLPGQAHNEQFF; CDR3nt: TGCGCCAGCAGCTTGCCGGGACAGGCTCACAATGAGCAGTTCTTC
j_gene: TRBJ1-1; len: 13; d_gene: TRBD1; abundance: .; v_gene: TRBV27; CDR3aa: CASNPQGGTEAFF; CDR3nt: TGTGCCAGCAATCCACAGGGGGGCACTGAAGCTTTCTTT
j_gene: TRBJ2-1; len: 16; d_gene: .; abundance: .; v_gene: TRBV6-6; CDR3aa: CASSPVIQSSYNEQFF; CDR3nt: TGTGCCAGCAGCCCTGTTATCCAGAGCTCCTACAATGAGCAGTTCTTC
j_gene: TRBJ1-4; len: 19; d_gene: .; abundance: medium-sized; v_gene: TRBV28; CDR3aa: CASSLLTGVPGAGNEKLFF; CDR3nt: TGTGCCAGCAGTTTATTGACCGGGGTCCCAGGGGCGGGTAATGAAAAACTGTTTTTT
j_gene: TRBJ2-5; len: 15; d_gene: .; abundance: .; v_gene: TRBV7-8; CDR3aa: CASRAQGNRQETQYF; CDR3nt: TGTGCCAGCAGGGCCCAGGGAAATAGACAAGAGACCCAGTACTTC
j_gene: TRBJ1-4; len: 15; d_gene: TRBD1; abundance: .; v_gene: TRBV19; CDR3aa: CASSTGQVLNEKLFF; CDR3nt: TGTGCCAGTAGTACCGGACAGGTCCTGAATGAAAAACTGTTTTTT
j_gene: TRBJ2-7; len: 15; d_gene: .; abundance: .; v_gene: TRBV6-5; CDR3aa: CASRSPGGASYEQYF; CDR3nt: TGTGCCAGCAGATCTCCAGGGGGGGCCTCCTACGAGCAGTACTTC
j_gene: TRBJ2-7; len: 14; d_gene: .; abundance: .; v_gene: TRBV21-1; CDR3aa: CASGSRVGAYEQYF; CDR3nt: TGTGCCAGCGGTTCTAGGGTGGGCGCCTACGAGCAGTACTTC
j_gene: TRBJ2-7; len: 11; d_gene: .; abundance: .; v_gene: TRBV7-9; CDR3aa: CASSLDYEQYF; CDR3nt: TGTGCCAGCAGCTTGGATTACGAGCAGTACTTC
j_gene: TRBJ2-3; len: 15; d_gene: .; abundance: .; v_gene: TRBV5-1; CDR3aa: CASSSGTASTDTQYF; CDR3nt: TGCGCCAGCAGCTCGGGGACGGCAAGCACAGATACGCAGTATTTT
j_gene: TRBJ2-7; len: 14; d_gene: .; abundance: .; v_gene: TRBV7-2; CDR3aa: CASSLQGGVDEQYF; CDR3nt: TGTGCCAGCAGCTTACAGGGTGGGGTAGACGAGCAGTACTTC
j_gene: TRBJ1-2; len: 11; d_gene: .; abundance: .; v_gene: TRBV20-1; CDR3aa: CSALEKKGYTF; CDR3nt: TGCAGTGCCCTGGAGAAAAAGGGCTACACCTTC
j_gene: TRBJ2-1; len: 12; d_gene: .; abundance: .; v_gene: TRBV10-2; CDR3aa: CASTPRLEGQFF; CDR3nt: TGCGCCAGCACCCCGCGACTAGAAGGGCAGTTCTTC
j_gene: TRBJ1-4; len: 15; d_gene: .; abundance: .; v_gene: TRBV9; CDR3aa: CASSVAEGGYEKLFF; CDR3nt: TGTGCCAGCAGCGTAGCAGAGGGAGGCTACGAAAAACTGTTTTTT
j_gene: TRBJ2-7; len: 16; d_gene: .; abundance: .; v_gene: TRBV15; CDR3aa: CATARGSGAVTYEQYF; CDR3nt: TGTGCCACCGCAAGGGGGAGCGGTGCGGTAACCTACGAGCAGTACTTC
j_gene: TRBJ2-6; len: 15; d_gene: .; abundance: .; v_gene: TRBV13; CDR3aa: CASSLGGSGANVLTF; CDR3nt: TGTGCCAGCAGCTTGGGTGGTTCTGGGGCCAACGTCCTGACTTTC